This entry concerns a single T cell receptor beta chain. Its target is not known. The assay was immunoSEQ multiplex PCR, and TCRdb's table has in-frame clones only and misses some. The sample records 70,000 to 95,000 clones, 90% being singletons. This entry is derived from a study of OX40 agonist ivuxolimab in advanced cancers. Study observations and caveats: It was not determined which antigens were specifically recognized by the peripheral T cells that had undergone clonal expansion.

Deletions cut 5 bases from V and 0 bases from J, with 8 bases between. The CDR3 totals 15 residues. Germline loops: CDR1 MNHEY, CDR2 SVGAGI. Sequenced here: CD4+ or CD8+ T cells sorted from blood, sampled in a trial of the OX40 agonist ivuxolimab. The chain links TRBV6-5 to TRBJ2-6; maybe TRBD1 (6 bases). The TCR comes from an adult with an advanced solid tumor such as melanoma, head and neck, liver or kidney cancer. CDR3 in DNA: TGTGCCAGCAGTCTACAGGGCTCTGGGGCCAACGTCCTGACTTTC. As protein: CASSLQGSGANVLTF.